This T cell receptor beta chain was sequenced for a study of blood T cell repertoires in COVID-19 (dated by TCRdb to about 2020). With regard to the full study: Collaborator samples came from the United States, Italy and Spain and covered acute and convalescent phases of COVID-19. The prospective study material was composed of cDNA or gDNA derived from T cells, B-cell-depleted T cells, or PBMCs. Deeply sampled blood TCRbeta repertoires from subjects exposed to, actively infected with, or recovered from COVID-19 were included in the dataset. The repertoires were made available in a free public database intended to serve as a resource for research on the immune response to SARS-CoV-2. Samples were obtained from the ongoing ImmuneRACE study (first 160 participants) and from some 1,300 subjects provided by 6 global collaborators. Sample metadata almost always included a de-identified subject ID, COVID-19 status, age in years and sex. Where HLA class I and class II types were available, the types were taken from metadata supplied by the sample provider, not from assay-based typing. Results the study describes overall, beyond this receptor: How much clinical and demographic metadata was included differed by source and by participant, and the metadata was provided uncurated.

With respect to this clone: Its antigen is not yet known. Base qualities are not at hand, and no much larger clone is one base apart.

The immunoSEQ Assay, a bias-controlled multiplex PCR, was used to amplify TCRbeta CDR3 regions from genomic DNA. In the authors' own workflow: The number of nucleated cells in each sample was estimated by amplification of reference gene primers within the assay. To quantify the absolute abundance of each unique TCRbeta CDR3 rearrangement, sequence reads were collapsed and filtered. For each sample, productive Simpson clonality was calculated as the square root of Simpson's diversity index across productive rearrangements. Held by TCRdb, this immuneACCESS table contains in-frame sequences only and omits some clones. Under half of the omission traces to an unresolved V gene where checked; the cause of the rest is unknown. The V and J calls and clone size are taken from that table; D and trimming were inferred from the DNA. Recorded for this sample are hundreds of thousands of clones; approximately 86% of them occurred a single time. The ten most abundant clones make up approximately 1.7% of the sample.

CDR3 length: 19 amino acids, cysteine to phenylalanine. The DNA shown is the 57-base CDR3, in frame from base 1. CDR1 and CDR2 (SEHNR, FQNEAQ) derive from the germline V gene (reference sequence). The germline V end is reduced by 5 bases and the J end by 5 bases; junction bases left unmatched: 16. Participants in the prospective study were aged roughly 18 to 90 years, lived in some 24 United States geographic areas, and enrolled through a virtual design. To assign participants to cohorts, the prospective study relied on clinical history that participants themselves reported in a screening survey and a study questionnaire. ImmuneRACE Cohort 3 recovered participants were defined by two consecutive negative NP/OP PCR tests, healthcare professional clearance, or symptom resolution. Each participant in the prospective study had whole blood, serum and a nasopharyngeal or oropharyngeal swab collected by mobile phlebotomists. Prospective study participants could optionally give additional blood draws and questionnaires over an approximately two-month period. Before DNA extraction, blood samples from the prospective study were shipped at room temperature or frozen.

What was sequenced was PBMCs or T cells enriched from blood (not recorded which). This TCR derives from a woman between 45 and 65 years old who had recovered from COVID-19. The rearrangement joined TRBV7-9 to TRBJ2-5, and 14 junction bases match TRBD2. The base sequence is TGTGCCAGCAGCCCCGGGACTAGCGGGAGTTTGGATAGGCGGGAGACCCAGTACTTC. It translates to CASSPGTSGSLDRRETQYF. Reference TRBV7-9 and TRBJ2-5 proteins supply the regions before and after the CDR3; the full variable domain is: DTGVSQNPRHKITKRGQNVTFRCDPISEHNRLYWYRQTLGQGPEFLTYFQNEAQLEKSRLLSDRFSAERPKGSFSTLEIQRTEQGDSAMYLCASSPGTSGSLDRRETQYFGPGTRLLVL.